Here is one T cell receptor (beta chain) with its context. Its antigen is still unknown. The ends were cut back, 2 bases at V and 9 bases at J, with 9 bases in the middle. Germline CDR1 SGHDT, CDR2 YYEEEE. The CDR3 spans 12 residues. At the time of sampling, donors were nominally healthy, though unrecorded immune exposures were likely. The data stem from a study of cytomegalovirus exposure and HLA in healthy donors. In the study overall: HLA-typed donors were the source of about 85 million unique TCRs, which an early data release held. Broader study findings: Sequencing probably produced one cluster of sequence variants that were highly shared.

The study ran its PCR with 60 Vbeta and 13 Jbeta primers. Assay: immunoSEQ multiplex PCR; the TCRdb copy retains only in-frame clones and omits some. The table shows around 180,000 clones, with approximately 71% occurring only once. Sequenced: PBMCs. V is TRBV5-6 and J is TRBJ2-1; TRBD1 might be the D (6 bases). The receptor was isolated from a girl under 18 in good health and CMV-seronegative. The CDR3 loop is CASSFPGVEQFF. The CDR3 DNA reads as TGTGCCAGCAGCTTTCCAGGGGTTGAGCAGTTCTTC. The full variable domain, with the rest looked up from reference TRBV5-6 and TRBJ2-1, is DAGVTQSPTHLIKTRGQQVTLRCSPKSGHDTVSWYQQALGQGPQFIFQYYEEEERQRGNFPDRFSGHQFPNYSSELNVNALLLGDSALYLCASSFPGVEQFFGPGTRLTVL.